Listed below are T cell receptor beta chains from one sample, sequenced in a study of cytomegalovirus exposure and HLA in healthy donors. Assay: immunoSEQ multiplex PCR; the TCRdb copy retains only in-frame clones and omits some. The profile covers about 140,000 clones, with approximately 64% appearing a single time and 2% to 3% taken by the ten largest. Source material: PBMCs. These receptors originate from a woman in her thirties or forties in good health and CMV-seronegative. The CDR3 runs from the conserved cysteine through the conserved F or W. The D gene is left open where the match is weak. Some rows have no size entry. The others give once, few or many, or a class for an expanded clone.

>once|TRBD1|TRBV5-6|TRBJ2-7
TGTGCCAGCAGCTTTGCAGGGGGAGTGTACTACGAGCAGTACTTC
CASSFAGGVYYEQYF
>-|-|TRBV5-6|TRBJ1-1
TGTGCCAGCAGCTTGGTTACGCGGAACACTGAAGCTTTCTTT
CASSLVTRNTEAFF
>few|-|TRBV9|TRBJ1-1
TGTGCCAGCAGCTCTTTCTGGAACACTGAAGCTTTCTTT
CASSSFWNTEAFF
>-|-|TRBV7-8|TRBJ1-1
TGTGCCACCCGGAGGGCAGTGAACACTGAAGCTTTCTTT
CATRRAVNTEAFF
>-|-|TRBV5-8|TRBJ1-1
TGTGCCAGCAGCTCTACGAGGACACGGGTAAACACTGAAGCTTTCTTT
CASSSTRTRVNTEAFF
>-|TRBD1|TRBV5-1|TRBJ1-2
TGCGCCAGCAGTCCGACAGGGGAGGGATATGGCTACACCTTC
CASSPTGEGYGYTF
>-|-|TRBV10-3|TRBJ1-2
TGTGCCATCGGACTACCCATTGGACGGGGTCCTAATGGCTACACCTTC
CAIGLPIGRGPNGYTF
>few|-|TRBV5-6|TRBJ2-4
TGTGCCAGCAGCTTGGGGAGTGAGAACATTCAGTACTTC
CASSLGSENIQYF
>-|-|TRBV27|TRBJ2-7
TGTGCCAGCAGTTTGCAGGGCCACTACGAGCAGTACTTC
CASSLQGHYEQYF
>few|-|TRBV6-5|TRBJ1-1
TGTGCCAGCAGCGGAGGGGACACTGAAGCTTTCTTT
CASSGGDTEAFF